Presented here are 18 T cell receptor beta chains from one specimen sequenced in a study of T cells in Graves' hyperthyroidism and ophthalmopathy. Amplified TCR beta CDR3 regions derived from RNA transcripts. The study used the HTBI primer set for a first-round RT-PCR of the TCR CDR3. TCRdb recomputed calls from the multiplex PCR reads with MiXCR, one row per CDR3 protein. The sample lists approximately 640,000 distinct CDR3 sequences; about 18% were seen once. Sequencing was done on a sample of blood. The receptor source for this set is a man aged 50 to 60 with Graves' hyperthyroidism.

This clonotype came up once. V is TRBV4-1 and J is TRBJ2-2; D possibly corresponds to TRBD1 (5 bases). V was shortened by 0 bases and J by 8 bases, with 25 bases between the two germline ends. The V gene's germline CDR1 is MGHRA and CDR2 YSYEKL. The CDR3 extends over 19 amino acids. The CDR3 sequence: CASSQDRIRRQGLKGELFF. CDR3 coding DNA: TGCGCCAGCAGCCAAGATAGGATAAGGCGGCAGGGCCTTAAAGGGGAGCTGTTTTTT.

This clonotype has more than one count but fewer than ten. The V and J genes are TRBV4-1 and TRBJ2-7; D remains unclear. Germline V lookup: CDR1 MGHRA, CDR2 YSYEKL. This CDR3 region has 14 residues. Trimming pared 4 bases from V and 6 bases from J, leaving 16 bases between. Here the CDR3 DNA reads TGCGCCAGCAGCCCAGTGAAAGAACGAGGCGAGCAGTACTTC. Protein sequence: CASSPVKERGEQYF.

This clonotype was recorded many times. The chain employs TRBV6-1 and TRBJ2-5; D ambiguous. Germline V gives CDR1 MNHNS, CDR2 SASEGT. The ends were cut back, 1 base at V and 4 bases at J, with 13 bases in the middle. The CDR3 runs 15 residues. CDR3 region: CASSEELLVGETQYF. For the CDR3, the DNA is TGTGCCAGCAGTGAAGAGCTATTGGTCGGAGAGACCCAGTACTTC.

Of note for this clonotype: A much larger clone is a single base away; this may be a read error. The V call is TRBV19, the J call TRBJ1-1; D gene ambiguous. V was pared by 3 bases and J by 1 base, with 6 bases between. This CDR3 is built from 13 residues. Germline V gene lookup returns CDR1 LNHDA and CDR2 SQIVND (reference sequence). The CDR3 is CASSMRENTEAFF. The CDR3, as DNA: TGTGCCAGTAGTATGAGGGAGAACACTGAAGCTTTCTTT.

Many counts were recorded for this clonotype. The chain combines TRBV7-9 with TRBJ1-1; TRBD1 matches 10 bases. This CDR3 has 15 amino acids. Germline values: CDR1 SEHNR, CDR2 FQNEAQ (reference sequence). V was pared by 4 bases and J by 7 bases, with 9 bases of the junction left unmatched. The chain's CDR3 is CASSSETGGLSEAFF. The CDR3 bases are TGTGCCAGCAGCTCCGAGACAGGGGGCCTAAGTGAAGCTTTCTTT.

This clonotype was seen ten or more times. This CDR3 reads CASSTQGRAGNEQFF. In nucleotides, the CDR3 is TGTGCCAGCAGCACCCAGGGCAGGGCGGGCAATGAGCAGTTCTTC. The rearrangement joins TRBV12-3 or TRBV12-4 to TRBJ2-1; D is perhaps TRBD1 or TRBD2 (5 bases each). The CDR3 is made up of 15 amino acids. V dropped 6 bases and J dropped 6 bases, with 18 bases sitting between them.

This sequence joins TRBV9 and TRBJ2-1; D may match TRBD1 or TRBD2 (6 bases each). Trimming removed 6 bases at V and 6 bases at J, with 16 bases between. The CDR3 totals 14 residues. Germline V gives CDR1 SGDLS, CDR2 YYNGEE. CDR3 residues: CASNRLGGSNEQFF. CDR3 sequence (DNA): TGTGCCAGCAACAGACTAGGGGGGAGCAATGAGCAGTTCTTC.

This clonotype appeared many times. The J gene is TRBJ1-1, the V gene TRBV12-3 or TRBV12-4; D not resolved. Trimming cost V 5 bases and J 3 bases, with 19 bases left between them. The CDR3 is 16 amino acids. The CDR3 DNA reads TGTGCCAGCAGTCCCCCCCGGTCGGGGTCGCACACTGAAGCTTTCTTT. This gives the protein CASSPPRSGSHTEAFF.

This clonotype was recorded at least ten times. One junction end disagrees with the germline gene, perhaps due to a read error. The V and J genes are TRBV13 and TRBJ1-1; TRBD1 matches at 12 bases. This CDR3 is 17 amino acids long. In germline, CDR1 is PRHDT, CDR2 FYEKMQ (reference sequence). The CDR3 reads CTSTSMGTGGFGTEAFF. CDR3 DNA: TGTACCAGCACCTCCATGGGGACAGGGGGCTTCGGCACTGAAGCTTTCTTT.

This clonotype was seen repeatedly, ten times or more. The chain has TRBV28 and TRBJ1-3; D is unclear. The CDR3 covers 15 residues. Germline V gene lookup returns CDR1 MDHEN and CDR2 SYDVKM. V lost 4 bases and J lost 6, with 16 bases in between. CDR3 DNA: TGTGCCAGCAGTTCCCCGGTAGGCAGAACAAACACCATATATTTT. It yields the protein CASSSPVGRTNTIYF. The whole variable domain, remainder taken from reference TRBV28 and TRBJ1-3, is DVKVTQSSRYLVKRTGEKVFLECVQDMDHENMFWYRQDPGLGLRLIYFSYDVKMKEKGDIPEGYSVSREKKERFSLILESASTNQTSMYLCASSSPVGRTNTIYFGEGSWLTVV.

This clonotype was counted between two and nine times. It may be a read error: a sequence one base away is much more abundant. J is TRBJ1-1 and V is TRBV11-2; 7 bases fit TRBD1. Germline assignment: CDR1 SGHAT and CDR2 FQNNGV. This CDR3 spans 13 amino acids. The CDR3 DNA sequence: TGTGCCAGCAACCAACAGGGGAACACTAAAGCTTTCTTT. Residues: CASNQQGNTKAFF.

The chain recombines TRBV7-9 with TRBJ2-3; D gene unclear. Trimming shortened V by 11 bases and J by 4 bases, and 13 bases separated the two germline ends. Germline CDR1 is SEHNR and CDR2 is FQNEAQ (reference sequence). This CDR3 comprises 12 residues. DNA of the CDR3: TGTGCCGGCGAGGCTTTCGCAGATACGCAGTATTTT. This sequence encodes CAGEAFADTQYF.

This clonotype was recorded many times. The V call is TRBV7-3, the J call TRBJ2-3; TRBD2 agrees at 7 bases. CDR3 length equals 14 residues. The germline CDR1 and CDR2 sequences are SGHTA and FQGTGA. V was clipped by 4 bases and J by 4 bases; unmatched bases: 5. The chain's CDR3 is CASSSGLVADTQYF. In DNA, the CDR3 is TGTGCCAGCAGCTCAGGACTAGTAGCAGATACGCAGTATTTT.

This clonotype was counted many times. The J gene is TRBJ2-7, the V gene TRBV10-3, with D possibly matching TRBD2 (7 bases). Germline CDR1 and CDR2: ENHRY and SYGVKD. The ends were cut back, 5 bases at V and 6 bases at J, with 17 bases in the middle. CDR3 length: 14 amino acids. CDR3 amino acids: CAISIKGGEREQYF. The CDR3 coding sequence is TGTGCCATCAGTATTAAAGGGGGGGAACGCGAGCAGTACTTC.

V usage is TRBV19 and J usage is TRBJ2-1, with 10 positions matching TRBD2. The V gene end was trimmed by 3 bases and the J gene end by 6 bases; junction bases not matched to a gene: 2. The CDR3 runs to 14 residues. Germline CDR1 and CDR2: LNHDA and SQIVND (reference sequence). In DNA, the CDR3 is TGTGCCAGTAGTATGGGACTAGCGCTCAATGAGCAGTTCTTC. Amino acid sequence: CASSMGLALNEQFF. Full variable domain (rest looked up from reference TRBV19 and TRBJ2-1): DGGITQSPKYLFRKEGQNVTLSCEQNLNHDAMYWYRQDPGQGLRLIYYSQIVNDFQKGDIAEGYSVSREKKESFPLTVTSAQKNPTAFYLCASSMGLALNEQFFGPGTRLTVL.

The chain combines TRBV4-3 with TRBJ2-7, with 7 nucleotides matching TRBD1. The J segment lost 0 bases and the V segment lost 2 bases, leaving 7 bases of the junction unmatched. The length of the CDR3 is 16 residues. The germline CDR1 and CDR2 sequences are LGHNA and YSLEER. The CDR3 loop is CASSQSRGFISYEQYF. For the CDR3, the DNA is TGCGCCAGCAGCCAATCCAGGGGGTTTATCTCCTACGAGCAGTACTTC.

A few counts support this clonotype. V and J are TRBV6-2 or TRBV6-3 and TRBJ2-1; weak D call: TRBD1 (5 bases). CDR1 is MNHEY and CDR2 is SVGEGT in the germline V gene. V lost 4 bases, J lost 7 bases, and 23 bases lay in between. This CDR3 has 17 amino acids. Written as DNA, the CDR3 is TGTGCCAGCAGTTTTGTCTTAGGGGAAGTTGTTATGAATGAGCAGTTCTTC. Its protein product is CASSFVLGEVVMNEQFF.

The J gene is TRBJ1-2, the V gene TRBV28; tentative D call: TRBD1 (5 bases). V gave up 7 bases and J gave up 2 bases, with 23 bases separating them. The CDR3 runs to 17 residues. Germline V gives CDR1 MDHEN, CDR2 SYDVKM. The CDR3: CASTTQYGGDKNYGYTF. The DNA for the CDR3 is TGTGCCAGCACTACTCAGTATGGGGGGGATAAAAACTATGGCTACACCTTC.